These 24 T cell receptor beta chains were sequenced from one sample in a study of T cells of healthy individuals. TCRdb itself ran the 5' RACE reads through MiXCR, one entry per CDR3 protein. The sample contains roughly 87,000 distinct CDR3 sequences, 17% of which appear only once. The receptors shown here come from a human donor in good health.

This clonotype was seen at least ten times. This chain uses TRBV12-3 or TRBV12-4 with TRBJ1-1; TRBD1 aligns across 7 bases. This CDR3 comprises 14 residues. Losses at the gene ends were 6 bases for V and 3 bases for J; bases not matched to a gene: 7. The chain's CDR3 is CASSYETGYTEAFF. CDR3 DNA: TGTGCCAGCAGCTACGAGACAGGGTACACTGAAGCTTTCTTT.

The J gene is TRBJ1-3, the V gene TRBV7-9; D remains unclear. This CDR3 has 15 amino acids. Looked up from germline, CDR1 is SEHNR and CDR2 is FQNEAQ (reference sequence). The ends were cut back, 5 bases at V and 0 bases at J, with 11 bases in the middle. The CDR3 coding sequence is TGTGCCAGCAGCCAATCCTGGGCCTCTGGAAACACCATATATTTT. Translated: CASSQSWASGNTIYF.

The rearrangement uses TRBV6-5 and TRBJ2-7; TRBD2 matches 9 bases. CDR1 is MNHEY and CDR2 is SVGAGI in the germline V gene. V trimming: 6 bases; J trimming: 4 bases; junction bases outside the gene matches: 7. This CDR3 is 14 amino acids long. The CDR3 loop reads CASSLREGHYEQYF. As DNA, the CDR3 is TGTGCCAGCAGCTTGCGGGAGGGCCATTACGAGCAGTACTTC.

This clonotype has just a few counts. The J gene is TRBJ1-3, the V gene TRBV28; D call uncertain. This CDR3 has 13 residues. V lost 3 bases and J lost 3, with 6 bases in between. Germline V CDR1 and CDR2: MDHEN, SYDVKM. CDR3 loop: CASSFLFGNTIYF. The CDR3 nucleotides are TGTGCCAGCAGTTTCCTTTTTGGAAACACCATATATTTT. The full variable domain, rest sourced from reference TRBV28 and TRBJ1-3, is DVKVTQSSRYLVKRTGEKVFLECVQDMDHENMFWYRQDPGLGLRLIYFSYDVKMKEKGDIPEGYSVSREKKERFSLILESASTNQTSMYLCASSFLFGNTIYFGEGSWLTVV.

This clonotype was recorded a few times. J is TRBJ1-2 and V is TRBV7-9, with TRBD1 as a possible D gene (5 bases). CDR1 is SEHNR, CDR2 FQNEAQ, per germline (reference sequence). This CDR3 comprises 12 residues. With 5 bases removed from V and 9 bases from J, the gap between germline ends came to 13 bases. In nucleotides, the CDR3 is TGTGCCAGCAGCGGGGCAGCGGCTCGCTACACCTTC. Amino acids: CASSGAAARYTF.

The gene calls are TRBV12-3 or TRBV12-4 and TRBJ2-3, with 11 nucleotides matching TRBD2. The CDR3 extends over 16 amino acids. The CDR3 DNA sequence: TGTGTAACCGGGACTAGCGGAATTAGTAGCACAGATACGCAGTATTTT. Translation gives CVTGTSGISSTDTQYF.

This clonotype was counted ten times or more. This sequence joins TRBV5-1 and TRBJ2-1; TRBD2 matches 14 bases. The CDR3 has 17 residues. Per the germline V gene, CDR1 is SGHRS and CDR2 is YFSETQ. V dropped 1 base and J dropped 3; count of bases not matched to a gene: 3. The CDR3 reads CASSLRLAGGYYNEQFF. The CDR3 DNA is TGCGCCAGCAGCTTGCGACTAGCGGGAGGGTACTACAATGAGCAGTTCTTC.

Details on this clonotype: The junction departs from the called germline gene at one end, perhaps through a read error. The gene calls are TRBV4-3 and TRBJ1-1, with D possibly TRBD1 on 5 matching bases. CDR3 length equals 16 residues. Per germline, CDR1 LGHNA and CDR2 YSLEER. The CDR3 spells CASNQGPQGLNTEAFF. CDR3 DNA sequence: TGCGCCAGCAACCAAGGCCCCCAGGGACTGAACACTGAAGCTTTCTTT.

The rearrangement uses TRBV2 and TRBJ2-3; unclear D gene. V was clipped by 7 bases and J by 2 bases, with 10 bases between them. The CDR3 is made up of 13 amino acids. From germline, CDR1 is SNHLY and CDR2 FYNNEI. CDR3 in DNA: TGTGCCAGCAATCGGGCCTCCACAGATACGCAGTATTTT. Its translation is CASNRASTDTQYF.

The table lists this clonotype with a few counts. The chain joins TRBV20-1 to TRBJ1-3; no reliable D call. With 5 bases removed from V and 3 bases from J, the gap between germline ends came to 8 bases. The CDR3 is 12 amino acids. Germline V gene lookup returns CDR1 DFQATT and CDR2 SNEGSKA (reference sequence). CDR3 bases: TGCAGTGCTGGAATTCATGGAAACACCATATATTTT. Amino acid sequence: CSAGIHGNTIYF.

The V gene is TRBV10-3, the J gene TRBJ2-3, with D tentatively TRBD2 (5 bases). Germline V gene lookup returns CDR1 ENHRY and CDR2 SYGVKD. V was clipped by 5 bases and J by 4 bases, with 13 bases between them. The CDR3 is 14 amino acids. CDR3 sequence reads: CAISKGLSPDTQYF. The CDR3 DNA is TGTGCCATCAGTAAAGGACTGTCCCCAGATACGCAGTATTTT.

The chain employs TRBV19 and TRBJ2-6; 9 nucleotides align to TRBD1. This CDR3 is 15 amino acids long. J gave up 1 base and V 7 bases, and 2 bases lay outside the gene matches. Germline assignment: CDR1 LNHDA and CDR2 SQIVND (reference sequence). The DNA for the CDR3 is TGTGCCAGTAAAGGGACAGGGTCTGGGGCCAACGTCCTGACTTTC. Translated: CASKGTGSGANVLTF.

The chain couples TRBV29-1 to TRBJ2-1; 10 positions agree with TRBD2. The J segment lost 9 bases and the V segment lost 6 bases, leaving 17 bases of the junction unmatched. The CDR3 is 16 residues long. CDR1 is SQVTM, CDR2 ANQGSEA, per germline. CDR3 sequence reads: CSVRKSSGRAGGEQFF. DNA for the CDR3: TGCAGCGTCAGAAAATCGAGCGGGAGGGCCGGAGGTGAGCAGTTCTTC.

This clonotype was detected only a few times. This rearrangement joins TRBV28 to TRBJ2-7; perhaps TRBD1 as D (6 bases). The CDR3 is 15 amino acids. The V end lost 6 bases, the J end lost 0 bases, and 15 bases lay between the germline ends. Per germline, CDR1 MDHEN and CDR2 SYDVKM. The CDR3 DNA reads TGTGCCAGCAGCTTGACTCCGGGACACTCCTACGAGCAGTACTTC. It specifies CASSLTPGHSYEQYF.

This clonotype was observed at least ten times. The chain carries TRBV10-3 and TRBJ2-7, with a tentative D call TRBD2 (6 bases). Deletions cut 9 bases from V and 2 bases from J, with 17 bases between. Germline V gene data show CDR1 as ENHRY and CDR2 as SYGVKD. This CDR3 has 14 amino acids. CDR3 bases: TGTGCCATTCGGGATGGGACTGGTACCTACGAGCAGTACTTC. Translation: CAIRDGTGTYEQYF.

This clonotype occurred a few times. This sequence joins TRBV20-1 and TRBJ2-5; the D is unclear. From germline, CDR1 is DFQATT and CDR2 SNEGSKA (reference sequence). V was pared by 0 bases and J by 2 bases, with 10 bases between. The CDR3 sequence is 14 residues long. As DNA, the CDR3 is TGCAGTGCTAGAGATCCCCAGATACAAGAGACCCAGTACTTC. This translates into CSARDPQIQETQYF.

The table lists this clonotype with a few counts. V and J are TRBV27 and TRBJ1-2, with D perhaps matching TRBD1 (6 bases). Trimming removed 6 bases from V and 5 bases from J, with 19 bases in between. CDR1 and CDR2 (germline): MNHEY, SMNVEV (reference sequence). This CDR3 comprises 15 residues. The CDR3 nucleotides read TGTGCCAGCAGCCGAACAGGGTCAGACCCGTATGGCTACACCTTC. It specifies CASSRTGSDPYGYTF.

This clonotype has at least ten counts. J is TRBJ2-7 and V is TRBV4-2; 7 bases are a match to TRBD1. V lost 0 bases to trimming and J lost 5 bases; unmatched junction nucleotides: 7. Germline CDR1 reads LGHNA; CDR2 reads YNFKEQ. The CDR3 contains 15 residues. CDR3 amino acids: CASSQEGTEVHEQYF. CDR3 bases: TGTGCCAGCAGCCAAGAAGGGACAGAGGTCCACGAGCAGTACTTC.

This clonotype has more than one count but fewer than ten. The rearrangement links TRBV4-1 to TRBJ2-2, with D perhaps TRBD1 or TRBD2 (5 bases each). Trimming left V 1 base short and J 7 bases short, with 13 bases between. The CDR3 extends over 15 amino acids. Germline-derived CDR1 and CDR2 are MGHRA and YSYEKL. CDR3 region: CASSQGRGASGELFF. In DNA form, the CDR3 reads TGCGCCAGCAGCCAAGGAAGGGGAGCGAGCGGGGAGCTGTTTTTT.

This clonotype was seen a few times. This chain connects TRBV29-1 to TRBJ1-2; 7 bases are a match to TRBD1. The CDR3 has 14 residues. V was pared by 7 bases and J by 4 bases, with 12 bases of the junction left unmatched. Germline loops: CDR1 SQVTM, CDR2 ANQGSEA. The CDR3 reads CSAPGKGGLYGYTF. The CDR3 nucleotides are TGCAGCGCCCCAGGAAAAGGGGGCCTCTATGGCTACACCTTC.

This clonotype was seen ten or more times. Compared with germline, one end of the junction differs, possibly owing to a read error. V and J are TRBV29-1 and TRBJ2-5; the D call may be TRBD1 or TRBD2 (6 bases each). Looked up from germline, CDR1 is SQVTM and CDR2 is ANQGSEA. The CDR3 totals 14 residues. This CDR3 is CSVEGSEGGETQYF. DNA for the CDR3: TGCAGCGTCGAAGGGAGTGAGGGGGGCGAGACCCAGTACTTC.

A few counts support this clonotype. The rearrangement links TRBV29-1 to TRBJ2-2; 8 nucleotides agree with TRBD2. The germline V gene has CDR1 SQVTM and CDR2 ANQGSEA. The CDR3 covers 13 residues. With 6 bases clipped from V and 4 bases from J, the junction kept 4 bases outside the gene matches. CDR3 coding DNA: TGCAGCGTGTCTAGCGGGCGCACCGGGGAGCTGTTTTTT. Its translation: CSVSSGRTGELFF.

This clonotype was counted at least ten times. The rearrangement uses TRBV28 and TRBJ1-1, with D possibly TRBD1 on 6 matching bases. This CDR3 is 15 amino acids long. Trimming took off 2 bases at V and 2 bases at J, with 12 bases between the two ends. CDR1 is MDHEN and CDR2 is SYDVKM in the germline V gene. The CDR3, as DNA: TGTGCCAGCAGTTTACAACGGGGGGGCAACACTGAAGCTTTCTTT. Its translation is CASSLQRGGNTEAFF.

This clonotype was observed many times. This chain links TRBV9 with TRBJ1-4; no clear D. The CDR3 spans 12 residues. V was pared by 0 bases and J by 10 bases, with 7 bases between. Looked up from germline, CDR1 is SGDLS and CDR2 is YYNGEE. CDR3 in amino acids: CASSVDPGKLFF. The CDR3 DNA reads as TGTGCCAGCAGCGTAGATCCTGGAAAACTGTTTTTT.